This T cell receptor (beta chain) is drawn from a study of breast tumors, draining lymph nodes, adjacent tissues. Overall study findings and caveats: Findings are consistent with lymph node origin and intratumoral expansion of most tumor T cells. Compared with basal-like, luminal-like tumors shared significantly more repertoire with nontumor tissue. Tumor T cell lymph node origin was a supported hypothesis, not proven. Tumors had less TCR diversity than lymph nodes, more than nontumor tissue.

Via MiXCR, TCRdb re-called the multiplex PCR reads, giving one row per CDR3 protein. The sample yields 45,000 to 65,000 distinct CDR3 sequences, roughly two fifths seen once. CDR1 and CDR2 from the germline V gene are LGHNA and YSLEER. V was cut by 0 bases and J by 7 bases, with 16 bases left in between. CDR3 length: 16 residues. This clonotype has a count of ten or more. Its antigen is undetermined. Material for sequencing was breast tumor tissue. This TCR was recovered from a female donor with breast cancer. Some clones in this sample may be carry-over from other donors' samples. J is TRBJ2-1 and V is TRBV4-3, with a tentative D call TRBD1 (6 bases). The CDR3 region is CASSQDPSGTGNEQFF. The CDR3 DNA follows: TGCGCCAGCAGCCAAGATCCAAGCGGCACAGGGAATGAGCAGTTCTTC.